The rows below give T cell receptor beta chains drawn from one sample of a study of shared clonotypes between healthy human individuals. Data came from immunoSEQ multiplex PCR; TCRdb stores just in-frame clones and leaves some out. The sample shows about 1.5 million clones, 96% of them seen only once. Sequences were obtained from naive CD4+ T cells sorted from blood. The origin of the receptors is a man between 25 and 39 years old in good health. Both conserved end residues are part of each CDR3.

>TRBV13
CASSLGVSQETQYF
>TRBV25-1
CASSDSTSMNTEAFF
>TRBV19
CASRQAGAAAPGYTF
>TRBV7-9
CASSLLLLATDTQYF
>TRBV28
CASSFPRGKNTEAFF
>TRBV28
CASSGLGLAGGNEQFF
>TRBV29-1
CSVEDPPYNEQFF
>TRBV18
CASSPSVQGLLQTQYF
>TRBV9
CASSVARLGRSEQFF
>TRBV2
CAAAASGNNEQFF
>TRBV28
CASSSPPGFYEQYF
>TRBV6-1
CASRPGHLSNQPQHF
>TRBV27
CASSFRPAGTRPPNEQFF
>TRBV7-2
CASSSPRDRIHNEQFF
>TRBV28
CASSLGRVTEAFF
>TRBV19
CASSPGQGNTGELFF
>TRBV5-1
CASSPGTSGTDQYF
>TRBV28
CASTVAGGSNYGYTF
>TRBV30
CAWSVGVEQYF
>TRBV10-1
CASSTGVDQPQHF
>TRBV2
CASSGGGLAVGETQYF
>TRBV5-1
CASSPQGVQETQYF